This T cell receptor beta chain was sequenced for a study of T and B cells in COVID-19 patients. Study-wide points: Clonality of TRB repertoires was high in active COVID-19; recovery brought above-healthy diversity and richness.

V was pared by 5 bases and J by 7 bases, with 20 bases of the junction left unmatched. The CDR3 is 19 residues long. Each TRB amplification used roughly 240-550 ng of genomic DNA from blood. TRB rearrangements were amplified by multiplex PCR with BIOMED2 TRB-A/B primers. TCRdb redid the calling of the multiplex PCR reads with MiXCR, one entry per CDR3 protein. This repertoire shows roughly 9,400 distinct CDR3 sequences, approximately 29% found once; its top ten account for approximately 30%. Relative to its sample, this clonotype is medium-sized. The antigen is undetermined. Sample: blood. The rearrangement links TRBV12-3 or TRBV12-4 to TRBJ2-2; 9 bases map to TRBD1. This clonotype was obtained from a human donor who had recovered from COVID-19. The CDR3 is CASSPLTQRGTGNVGELFF. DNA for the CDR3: TGTGCCAGCAGTCCACTGACCCAAAGGGGGACAGGGAATGTCGGGGAGCTGTTTTTT.